These 7 T cell receptor beta chains were all obtained from the same sample, sequenced in a study of tumor-infiltrating lymphocytes in primary liver carcinoma. Blood RNA originated from unsorted whole blood, with germline DNA additionally extracted. The authors made TCR beta cDNA from roughly 480 ng total RNA with a constant-region primer. Libraries covering TCR beta were generated through three nested multiplex PCR rounds (using a slightly modified ARM-PCR). The study ran its first two PCR rounds for roughly 9 cycles each, using TRBV1-TRBV30 forward primers and a C-beta reverse primer. TCRdb redid the calling of the multiplex PCR reads with MiXCR, one entry per CDR3 protein. Of nearly 200,000 distinct CDR3 sequences listed, less than 70% are singletons. Sequencing was carried out using peripheral blood. The source is a woman in her fifties or sixties with primary liver carcinoma and hepatitis B virus infection.

With regard to this clonotype: One base away lies a much larger clone, so this may be a sequencing read error. The chain combines TRBV29-1 with TRBJ1-3; D is uncertain. CDR3 size: 13 residues. The V gene's germline CDR1 is SQVTM and CDR2 ANQGSEA. The CDR3 nucleotides read TGCAGCGTTGGACTTTCCTCTGGAAACAACATATATTTT. Protein sequence: CSVGLSSGNNIYF.

As regards this clonotype: No conserved phenylalanine or tryptophan ends this CDR3, so it is likely a read error. This sequence joins TRBV11-2 and TRBJ2-5; 11 bases are shared with TRBD2. Looked up from germline, CDR1 is SGHAT and CDR2 is FQNNGV. The CDR3 extends over 17 amino acids. Trimming took 3 bases from V and 7 from J; bases not matched to a gene: 13. CDR3 protein: CASSFTSSGRVPGTQYI. CDR3 bases: TGTGCCAGCAGCTTTACTAGTAGCGGGAGGGTCCCGGGGACCCAGTACATC.

With respect to this clonotype: A much larger clone lies one base from this, so it may be a read error. The chain joins TRBV28 to TRBJ2-7; 9 nucleotides match TRBD2. V lost 10 bases and J lost 2; bases outside the gene matches: 6. This CDR3 spans 13 amino acids. CDR1 is MDHEN and CDR2 is SYDVKM in the germline V gene. CDR3 amino acids: CAIIASGTYEQYF. DNA for the CDR3: TGTGCCATCATTGCTAGCGGGACCTACGAGCAGTACTTC.

This clonotype has just a few counts. A clone one base away is much larger, so this may be a read error. V and J are TRBV29-1 and TRBJ1-4; no clear D. Per germline, CDR1 SQVTM and CDR2 ANQGSEA. This CDR3 contains 13 residues. In DNA form, the CDR3 reads TGCATCGTTGAGGGCCCACCGGGAAAGAAGCTGTTTTTT. Translating it yields CIVEGPPGKKLFF.

This chain uses TRBV29-1 with TRBJ2-7; 8 bases match TRBD2. V lost 7 bases and J lost 5; bases outside the gene matches: 13. Looked up from germline, CDR1 is SQVTM and CDR2 is ANQGSEA. The CDR3 length is 14 residues. CDR3 region: CSAVAGRGVDEQYF. The CDR3 nucleotides are TGCAGCGCTGTAGCCGGGAGGGGAGTCGACGAGCAGTACTTC.

This clonotype was counted between two and nine times. This chain connects TRBV5-1 to TRBJ2-7; unclear D gene. This CDR3 region has 14 residues. Trimming stripped 0 bases from V and 2 bases from J, with 9 bases between. The germline gives CDR1 SGHRS, CDR2 YFSETQ. DNA for the CDR3: TGCGCCAGCAGCTTGGTTGCCAGCACCTACGAGCAGTACTTC. Translation gives CASSLVASTYEQYF.

As to this clonotype: A clone one base away is much larger, so this may be a read error. V gene TRBV4-1 combines with J gene TRBJ2-7, with 9 bases lining up with TRBD2. The CDR3 runs to 17 residues. Germline V gene data show CDR1 as MGHRA and CDR2 as YSYEKL. For the CDR3, the DNA is TGCGCCAGCAGCCAAGTGGGACGCGGGAGGGCCTTCTACGAGCAGTGCTTC. This gives the protein CASSQVGRGRAFYEQCF.